The 8 T cell receptor beta chains below were found in one sample sequenced in a study of regulatory T cells in long-lasting Graves disease. Time point reported: newly diagnosed GD, antithyroid drugs for less than 3 months. Making the TCR library involved RNA that had been extracted from PBMCs. Investigators prepared the TCR beta libraries by applying iRepertoire HTBI primers and Arm-PCR of CDR3 regions. From the multiplex PCR reads, TCRdb called clonotypes with MiXCR, one entry per CDR3 protein. The sample has fewer than 500,000 distinct CDR3 sequences; 16% are singletons. These same data were also listed under a study on T cells in Graves' hyperthyroidism and ophthalmopathy.

The sample here was peripheral blood mononuclear cells (PBMCs), taken at new diagnosis, from a patient treated with antithyroid drugs. Every receptor here comes from a middle-aged man with Graves disease.

The chain links TRBV11-2 to TRBJ1-5; the D is unclear. Germline assignment: CDR1 SGHAT and CDR2 FQNNGV. Deletions cut 3 bases from V and 3 bases from J, with 6 bases between. CDR3 length: 13 amino acids. The CDR3, as DNA: TGTGCCAGCAGCTTGGAGCCCAATCAGCCCCAGCATTTT. Protein sequence: CASSLEPNQPQHF.

A few counts support this clonotype. The V call is TRBV27, the J call TRBJ1-5; 7 nucleotides agree with TRBD1. The CDR3 sequence is 11 residues long. V was clipped by 8 bases and J by 6 bases; unmatched bases: 1. Germline CDR1 and CDR2: MNHEY and SMNVEV (reference sequence). The CDR3 coding sequence is TGTGCCAGCGGGACAGCTCAGCCCCAGCATTTT. Its translation: CASGTAQPQHF.

The V gene is TRBV9, the J gene TRBJ2-5, with 8 positions matching TRBD2. V lost 0 bases and J lost 4; bases outside the gene matches: 5. The CDR3 contains 15 residues. Germline CDR1 and CDR2: SGDLS and YYNGEE. This CDR3 reads CASSVVGAGGETQYF. The DNA of the CDR3 is TGTGCCAGCAGCGTAGTGGGGGCGGGAGGAGAGACCCAGTACTTC.

The rearrangement links TRBV5-4 to TRBJ2-3, with 7 positions matching TRBD2. CDR1 is SGHNT, CDR2 YYREEE, per germline (reference sequence). J gave up 4 bases and V 5 bases, and 4 bases lay outside the gene matches. CDR3 length: 13 amino acids. This chain's CDR3 is CASRRESADTQYF. The CDR3 bases are TGTGCCAGCAGGCGGGAGTCCGCAGATACGCAGTATTTT.

V gene TRBV7-9 combines with J gene TRBJ2-3; D call uncertain. Germline CDR1 SEHNR, CDR2 FQNEAQ (reference sequence). The length of the CDR3 is 15 residues. Trimming took 4 bases from V and 11 from J, leaving 22 bases between them. CDR3 loop: CASSSPKRGLAGQYF. For the CDR3, the DNA is TGTGCCAGCAGCTCCCCTAAACGAGGCCTGGCAGGGCAGTATTTT.

This rearrangement joins TRBV5-1 to TRBJ2-3, with D possibly TRBD2 on 5 matching bases. The germline V and J ends were trimmed by 4 bases and 0 bases, with 15 bases remaining between them. The CDR3 runs 16 residues. Germline values: CDR1 SGHRS, CDR2 YFSETQ. CDR3 amino acids: CASSPLGRASTDTQYF. The CDR3 region has the DNA TGCGCCAGCAGCCCCCTAGGGCGGGCTAGCACAGATACGCAGTATTTT.

There are many counts of this clonotype. The chain joins TRBV28 to TRBJ2-2, with 8 bases aligning to TRBD2. This CDR3 has 16 amino acids. V gave up 1 base and J gave up 1 base; unmatched junction bases: 2. The V gene's germline CDR1 is MDHEN and CDR2 SYDVKM. The CDR3 DNA is TGTGCCAGCAGTTTATCTAGCGGGCAGAACACCGGGGAGCTGTTTTTT. The encoded protein is CASSLSSGQNTGELFF.

This clonotype was observed a few times. The genes are TRBV29-1 and TRBJ2-2, with 10 bases that match TRBD1. The CDR3 loop spans 14 amino acids. V lost 4 bases, J lost 4 bases, and 3 bases stayed unmatched. In germline, CDR1 is SQVTM, CDR2 ANQGSEA. CDR3 nucleotides: TGCAGCGTTGCTGGGACAGGGGCCACCGGGGAGCTGTTTTTT. This gives the protein CSVAGTGATGELFF.